Below are 16 T cell receptor beta chains sequenced from a single sample in a study of CD8+ T cells in alopecia areata listed by TCRdb under 2018. The protocol used for the library was the immunoSEQ multiplex PCR assay. To provide template for TCR sequencing, every sample had RNA extracted and reverse transcribed into cDNA. This is the immuneACCESS table as TCRdb keeps it, with only in-frame sequences that have V and J called. A part of the clones is gone; compared with another copy, unresolved V genes explain less than half, and the rest is unexplained. The sample table records 150,000 to 200,000 clones; about three fifths of these occur just once. The ten largest account for just over 1% of the sample. The time point label corresponds to: about 25 weeks on oral tofacitinib. The sample's treatment or condition label, decoded: oral pan-JAK inhibitor, 5-10 mg twice daily. The sequencing here drew on CD4+ T cells sorted from blood, taken at week 24, from a patient treated with tofacitinib. Receptors originate from a human donor with alopecia areata.

In this sample, this clone turned up a few times. The rearrangement links TRBV6-1 to TRBJ2-1; no clear D gene. Germline V gives CDR1 MNHNS, CDR2 SASEGT. The CDR3 consists of 12 residues. In DNA form, the CDR3 reads TGTGCTTGTTATGGGCCCCTCAATGAGCAGTTCTTC. Protein: CACYGPLNEQFF.

This clone was recorded only once. The J gene is TRBJ2-2, the V gene TRBV5-6, with 7 bases matching TRBD1. The CDR3 has 15 amino acids. CDR1 and CDR2 from the germline V gene are SGHDT and YYEEEE. V lost 3 bases to trimming and J lost 5 bases; unmatched junction nucleotides: 7. The CDR3 DNA reads as TGTGCCAGCAGCTCGACAGGGAGATGGACCGGGGAGCTGTTTTTT. This gives the protein CASSSTGRWTGELFF.

This sequence joins TRBV6-6 and TRBJ2-1; 9 positions agree with TRBD1. CDR1 is MNHNY and CDR2 is SVGAGI in the germline V gene (reference sequence). The J segment lost 4 bases and the V segment lost 6 bases, leaving 4 bases of the junction unmatched. The CDR3 has 14 amino acids. As DNA, the CDR3 is TGTGCCAGCAGATCGGGACAGGGATACAATGAGCAGTTCTTC. This gives the protein CASRSGQGYNEQFF.

This clone was counted only a few times. This chain links TRBV6-6 with TRBJ2-6, with a weak D call TRBD1 (6 bases). The V gene lost 8 bases and the J gene lost 2 bases, with 7 bases spanning the gap. The CDR3 is made up of 13 amino acids. The germline V gene encodes CDR1 MNHNY and CDR2 SVGAGI (reference sequence). The CDR3 reads CASGDTGANVLTF. For the CDR3, the DNA is TGTGCCAGCGGGGACACTGGGGCCAACGTCCTGACTTTC.

This chain joins TRBV19 and TRBJ1-5; D ambiguous. The V gene's germline CDR1 is LNHDA and CDR2 SQIVND (reference sequence). The CDR3 extends over 13 amino acids. The germline V and J ends were trimmed by 6 bases and 4 bases, with 10 bases remaining between them. The CDR3 DNA is TGTGCCAGTAGGAGGGCTAAAAATCAGCCCCAGCATTTT. This translates into CASRRAKNQPQHF.

The genes are TRBV25-1 and TRBJ2-3, with 8 bases matching TRBD2. There are 16 residues in the CDR3. Germline CDR1 MGHDK, CDR2 SYGVNS. V was pared by 2 bases and J by 0 bases, with 4 bases of the junction left unmatched. In DNA form, the CDR3 reads TGTGCCAGCAGTGAACGAAAGCGGGGGAGCACAGATACGCAGTATTTT. Translating it yields CASSERKRGSTDTQYF.

This clone was seen a handful of times. The chain is built from TRBV4-3 and TRBJ1-6, with 8 bases fitting TRBD1. Unmatched junction bases numbered 5, after V lost 1 base and J lost 9 bases. The CDR3 covers 15 residues. CDR1 is LGHNA and CDR2 is YSLEER in the germline V gene. CDR3 sequence (DNA): TGCGCCAGCAGCCAAGGCGGACAGGGTGGTTCACCCCTCCACTTT. It codes for CASSQGGQGGSPLHF.

In this sample, this clone turned up a few times. The V gene is TRBV12-5, the J gene TRBJ2-3; 13 bases agree with TRBD2. The CDR3 extends over 18 amino acids. Germline trimming cut 5 bases from V and 2 bases from J; bases unmatched to any gene: 10. Germline V lookup: CDR1 LGHNT, CDR2 FRNRAP. CDR3 DNA sequence: TGTGCTAGTGGTCTACCCGGGACTAGCGGGGCCTTCACAGATACGCAGTATTTT. Its protein product is CASGLPGTSGAFTDTQYF. Filled out from reference TRBV12-5 and TRBJ2-3, the complete variable domain reads DARVTQTPRHKVTEMGQEVTMRCQPILGHNTVFWYRQTMMQGLELLAYFRNRAPLDDSGMPKDRFSAEMPDATLATLKIQPSEPRDSAVYFCASGLPGTSGAFTDTQYFGPGTRLTVL.

CDR3 in DNA: TGCAGCGTCACAGGGACGATTGGCTACACCTTC. Protein: CSVTGTIGYTF. This chain links TRBV29-1 with TRBJ1-2; a weak D match, TRBD1 (6 bases). V was cut by 6 bases and J by 7 bases, with 12 bases left in between. The CDR3 loop spans 11 amino acids. Germline V gene data show CDR1 as SQVTM and CDR2 as ANQGSEA.

The sample holds a few counts of this clone. The chain employs TRBV29-1 and TRBJ2-5, with TRBD1 matching 10 bases. CDR1 and CDR2 from the germline V gene are SQVTM and ANQGSEA. The CDR3 length is 14 residues. The junction had 10 bases not matched to a gene; V was cut back by 3 bases and J by 9 bases. Written as DNA, the CDR3 is TGCAGCGTTGAGACAGGGGGCCGACGTCGGGCCCAGTACTTC. As protein: CSVETGGRRRAQYF.

In this sample, this clone turned up once. V gene TRBV4-3 combines with J gene TRBJ2-3; 13 nucleotides align to TRBD2. This CDR3 contains 17 residues. Germline trimming cut 6 bases from V and 4 bases from J; bases unmatched to any gene: 10. Germline values: CDR1 LGHNA, CDR2 YSLEER. Here the CDR3 DNA reads TGCGCCAGCAGTCGGACTAGCGGGGGCCCCAAATCAGATACGCAGTATTTT. Translation: CASSRTSGGPKSDTQYF.

CDR3 sequence: CASSVAGQSTDTQYF. The CDR3 bases are TGTGCCAGCAGCGTAGCGGGGCAGAGCACAGATACGCAGTATTTT. The chain carries TRBV9 and TRBJ2-3, with D perhaps given as TRBD1 or TRBD2 (5 bases each). The germline V gene encodes CDR1 SGDLS and CDR2 YYNGEE. This CDR3 contains 15 residues. V dropped 0 bases and J dropped 0 bases, with 8 bases sitting between them.

The V gene is TRBV7-6, the J gene TRBJ2-3; D uncertain. This CDR3 region has 12 residues. CDR1 is SGHVS, CDR2 FNYEAQ, per germline. The germline V and J ends were trimmed by 5 bases and 2 bases, with 5 bases remaining between them. CDR3 region: CASSPDTDTQYF. The CDR3 DNA is TGTGCCAGCAGCCCCGACACAGATACGCAGTATTTT.

The V call is TRBV30, the J call TRBJ2-7; 10 nucleotides match TRBD2. Trimming at V came to 3 bases and at J to 4 bases, leaving 9 bases not matched to a gene. Germline CDR1 and CDR2: GTSNPN and SVGIG (reference sequence). CDR3 length: 15 residues. Written as DNA, the CDR3 is TGTGCCTGGAGCCCGATGGGACTAGCGACTTACGAGCAGTACTTC. Encoded protein: CAWSPMGLATYEQYF. The variable domain in full, completed from reference TRBV30 and TRBJ2-7, reads SQTIHQWPATLVQPVGSPLSLECTVEGTSNPNLYWYRQAAGRGLQLLFYSVGIGQISSEVPQNLSASRPQDRQFILSSKKLLLSDSGFYLCAWSPMGLATYEQYFGPGTRLTVT.

The chain is built from TRBV25-1 and TRBJ2-2, with TRBD2 matching over 8 bases. Germline V gene sequence: CDR1 MGHDK, CDR2 SYGVNS. Unmatched junction bases numbered 5, after V lost 4 bases and J lost 4 bases. CDR3 length: 15 residues. This CDR3 reads CASSVTSGATGELFF. The CDR3 nucleotides read TGTGCCAGCAGTGTAACTAGCGGCGCCACCGGGGAGCTGTTTTTT.

The chain joins TRBV5-6 to TRBJ1-2; D is unclear. The germline CDR1 and CDR2 sequences are SGHDT and YYEEEE. The V gene lost 0 bases and the J gene lost 2 bases, with 8 bases spanning the gap. CDR3 length: 14 amino acids. This chain's CDR3 is CASSLGQRNYGYTF. CDR3 bases: TGTGCCAGCAGCTTGGGGCAGCGAAACTATGGCTACACCTTC.